The 2 T cell receptor beta chains below come from one sample, sequenced in a study of response to subunit inactivated influenza vaccine. TCRdb re-derived calls from the RT-PCR reads in MiXCR, one entry per CDR3 protein. The table includes around 750,000 distinct CDR3 sequences, 20% to 25% detected once. This material consisted of PBMCs from blood, taken more than 4 days after vaccination. These receptors were taken from a man between 45 and 60 years old who received an inactivated influenza vaccine.

In its sample, this clonotype was seen a few times. The chain uses TRBV12-3 or TRBV12-4 and TRBJ1-4; D is undetermined. Trimming took 5 bases from V and 7 from J, leaving 17 bases between them. CDR3 size: 15 residues. The CDR3 DNA sequence: TGTGCCAGCAGTCCTTCTGAGACCGTGGGTGAAAAACTGTTTTTT. Protein product: CASSPSETVGEKLFF.

CDR3 DNA sequence: TGTGCCAGCAGCTTAGATGGGAGCGGGAGAGGATACAATGAGCAGTTCTTC. It specifies CASSLDGSGRGYNEQFF. The chain employs TRBV11-3 and TRBJ2-1; 8 nucleotides agree with TRBD2. Per germline, CDR1 SGHNT and CDR2 YENEEA. The CDR3 contains 17 residues. After removal of 0 bases from V and 4 bases from J, the junction contained 8 bases not matched to a gene.